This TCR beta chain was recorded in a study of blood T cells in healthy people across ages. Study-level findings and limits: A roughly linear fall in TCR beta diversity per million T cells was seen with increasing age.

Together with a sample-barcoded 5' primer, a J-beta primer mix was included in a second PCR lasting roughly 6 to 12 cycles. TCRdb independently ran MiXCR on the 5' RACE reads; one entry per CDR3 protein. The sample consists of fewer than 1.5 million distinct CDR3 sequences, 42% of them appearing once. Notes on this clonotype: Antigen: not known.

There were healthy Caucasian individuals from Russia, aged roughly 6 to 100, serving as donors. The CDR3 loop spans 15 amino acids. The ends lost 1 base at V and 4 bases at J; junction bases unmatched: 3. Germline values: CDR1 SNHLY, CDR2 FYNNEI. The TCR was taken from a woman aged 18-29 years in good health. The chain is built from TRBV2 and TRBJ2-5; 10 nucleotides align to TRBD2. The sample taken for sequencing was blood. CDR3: CASSEVAGGGETQYF. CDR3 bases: TGTGCCAGCAGTGAAGTAGCGGGAGGAGGAGAGACCCAGTACTTC.